This T cell receptor beta chain is from a study of CD8 T cells in ankylosing spondylitis. The table lists this clonotype with a few counts. What it binds is not known. General study points: The study looked at matched synovial fluid samples from ankylosing spondylitis patients. Disease-linked clones were reported to be significantly enriched there. A motif of several highly homologous TCR beta variants was seen as apparently characteristic of ankylosing spondylitis blood.

A quantitative 5'-RACE method, one with molecular barcodes, was used to make TCR beta libraries. TCRdb recomputed calls from the 5' RACE reads with MiXCR, one row per CDR3 protein. Of under 450,000 distinct CDR3 sequences detected, about 20% appear once; the ten largest clones hold around 13%. V was trimmed by 0 bases and J by 0 bases, leaving 11 bases between them. This CDR3 contains 17 residues. Germline V gene sequence: CDR1 SGHAT, CDR2 FQDESV (reference sequence). Sequencing was done on a sample of blood, either unsorted or a sorted T cell fraction (not recorded which). This chain connects TRBV11-1 to TRBJ2-2; D remains unclear. The sequence derives from a male donor with ankylosing spondylitis or in good health (not recorded which). CDR3 coding DNA: TGTGCCAGCAGCTTAGCGCCTCAGATGACGAACACCGGGGAGCTGTTTTTT. It encodes CASSLAPQMTNTGELFF.